Listed below are T cell receptor beta chains from one sample, sequenced in a study of T cell repertoires in cytomegalovirus infection. MiXCR, run by TCRdb on the reads, gives a single entry per CDR3 protein. This table has around 180,000 distinct CDR3 sequences, about 20% appearing once. The sample was PBMCs. The receptor set was obtained from a human donor in good health (CMV status not recorded). Some clones in this sample may be carry-over from other donors' samples. Each CDR3 is given with its conserved first and last residue. A D gene is named only where the DNA matches it firmly. Some rows have no size entry. The others give once, few or many, or a class for an expanded clone.

>TRBV5-1|NA|NA|TRBJ2-2
TGCGCCAGCGCCAACGGGGTACACGAACCCGGGGAGCTGTTTTTT
CASANGVHEPGELFF
>TRBV20-1|NA|few|TRBJ2-7
TGCAGTGCTCAGCGGGTCGAGTACGAGCAGTACTTC
CSAQRVEYEQYF
>TRBV12-3/TRBV12-4|NA|many|TRBJ1-5
TGTGCCAGCAGTCTGGGTCGGCGAGACAATCAGCCCCAGCATTTT
CASSLGRRDNQPQHF
>TRBV28|NA|NA|TRBJ1-5
TGTGCCAGCAGTTTAACGTCCCCGGGGGGCAATCAGCCCCAGCATTTT
CASSLTSPGGNQPQHF
>TRBV19|NA|NA|TRBJ1-6
TGTGCCAGTCGGCAGATTAATCCACCCCTCCACTTT
CASRQINPPLHF
>TRBV20-1|TRBD2|NA|TRBJ2-1
TGCAGTGCTAGACCTTATAGCGGGGGAGCCTACAATGAGCAGTTCTTC
CSARPYSGGAYNEQFF
>TRBV19|NA|NA|TRBJ2-2
TGTGCCAGTAAAAAGAGCGCGAACACCGGGGAGCTGTTTTTT
CASKKSANTGELFF
>TRBV5-6|NA|NA|TRBJ1-1
TGTGCCAGCAGCTATAAAATCTTCTCGGTAGACACTGAAGCTTTCTTT
CASSYKIFSVDTEAFF
>TRBV7-2|NA|many|TRBJ1-5
TGTGCCAGCAGCTCCGGTAGTGTGTCCCAGCATTTT
CASSSGSVSQHF
>TRBV20-1|TRBD2|NA|TRBJ2-3
TGCAGTGCTACCAACCCACTAGCGGGCCTCACAGATACGCAGTATTTT
CSATNPLAGLTDTQYF
>TRBV6-5|NA|few|TRBJ2-5
TGTGCCAGCAGCTCCGATGGGGGAGAGACCCAGTACTTC
CASSSDGGETQYF
>TRBV24-1|TRBD1|once|TRBJ2-7
TGTGCCACCAGTGACGCTTCCATTGGACAGGGGAGCGAGCAGTACTTC
CATSDASIGQGSEQYF
>TRBV19|NA|NA|TRBJ2-3
TGTGCCAGTAGCTATACCTTCACAGATACGCAGTATTTT
CASSYTFTDTQYF
>TRBV5-1|NA|many|TRBJ2-3
TGCGCCAGCAGCTTGGGACAGCCGGGGGATACGCAGTATTTT
CASSLGQPGDTQYF
>TRBV12-3/TRBV12-4|NA|NA|TRBJ2-1
TGTGCCAGCGGGAGAACCAGCAATGAGCAGTTCTTC
CASGRTSNEQFF
>TRBV7-9|NA|NA|TRBJ1-5
TGTGCCAGCAGCTTCGGGACGGGGCCCCAGCATTTT
CASSFGTGPQHF
>TRBV12-3/TRBV12-4|TRBD2|many|TRBJ2-1
TGTGCCAGCAGTTGGGGGGGGTACAATGAGCAGTTCTTC
CASSWGGYNEQFF
>TRBV20-1|TRBD2|medium-sized|TRBJ2-7
TGCAGTGCTAGAGGACTAGCGGGATACGAGCAGTACTTC
CSARGLAGYEQYF
>TRBV6-2/TRBV6-3|TRBD2|few|TRBJ2-1
TGTGCCAGCAGTCCAATTCGGGCCATAGGCGGGGGTTACAATGAGCAGTTCTTC
CASSPIRAIGGGYNEQFF
>TRBV9|NA|few|TRBJ2-7
TGTGCCAGCAGCGCGGGGATGGACAGCTACGAGCAGTACTTC
CASSAGMDSYEQYF
>TRBV6-2/TRBV6-3|NA|NA|TRBJ1-2
TGTGCCAGCAGTTACGACGTTACCTATGGCTACACCTTC
CASSYDVTYGYTF
>TRBV6-6|TRBD1|many|TRBJ2-1
TGTGCCAGCAGGACAGGGAATGGCAATGAGCAGTTCTTC
CASRTGNGNEQFF
>TRBV19|NA|few|TRBJ1-1
TGTGCCTCCCTCCCAATCGGGAGAATGGAGGGCACTGAAGCTTTCTTT
CASLPIGRMEGTEAFF
>TRBV20-1|NA|NA|TRBJ2-5
TGCAGTGCTAGCCCCGACAGAGCAGAAGAGACCCAGTACTTC
CSASPDRAEETQYF
>TRBV30|NA|few|TRBJ2-3
TGTGCCTGGGGAACGAGTTTGTCGACAGATACGCAGTATTTT
CAWGTSLSTDTQYF
>TRBV5-6|TRBD2|many|TRBJ2-1
TGTGCCAGCAGCCTAATAGCGGGGGGGCACAATGAGCAGTTCTTC
CASSLIAGGHNEQFF
>TRBV24-1|TRBD2|NA|TRBJ2-1
TGTGCCACCAGTGATCCTGGGACTAGCGGGAATGGTGAGCAGTTCTTC
CATSDPGTSGNGEQFF
>TRBV6-5|TRBD1|NA|TRBJ2-7
TGTGCCAGCAGTGGACAGGAGCGATCCTACGAGCAGTACTTC
CASSGQERSYEQYF
>TRBV5-1|NA|many|TRBJ2-1
TGCGCCAGCAGCTTGCAGGGGACTGGATACAATGAGCAGTTCTTC
CASSLQGTGYNEQFF
>TRBV20-1|NA|few|TRBJ2-6
TGCAGTGCTGTCCGGGCTGTTGAGGCCAACGTCCTGACTTTC
CSAVRAVEANVLTF
>TRBV29-1|NA|few|TRBJ2-1
TGCAGCGTTGAAGACTGGGAGGGGGAGCAGATGAATGAGCAGTTCTTC
CSVEDWEGEQMNEQFF
>TRBV7-2|NA|few|TRBJ2-2
TGTGCCAGCAGCTTAGCACCAGCGCTTACGAACACCGGGGAGCTGTTTTTT
CASSLAPALTNTGELFF
>TRBV20-1|TRBD2|once|TRBJ2-1
TGCAGTGCTAGAGATTCAACTAGCGGGGGGTCTTCCTACAATGAGCAGTTCTTC
CSARDSTSGGSSYNEQFF
>TRBV12-3/TRBV12-4|NA|once|TRBJ2-3
TGTGCCAGCAGTTTAGCGCGGGCCAACACAGATACGCAGTATTTT
CASSLARANTDTQYF
>TRBV15|TRBD2|NA|TRBJ2-5
TGTGCCACCAGCTCCCGCGGGGGGATGGAGACCCAGTACTTC
CATSSRGGMETQYF
>TRBV7-3|NA|many|TRBJ2-1
TGTGCCAGCAGCTTAGGTGCCTACAATGAGCAGTTCTTC
CASSLGAYNEQFF
>TRBV29-1|NA|NA|TRBJ2-7
TGCAGCGTTGAAAAAGGGACTGGCTACGAGCCGTACTTC
CSVEKGTGYEPYF
>TRBV19|NA|few|TRBJ1-2
TGTGCCAGTAGTATAGGGAGGAGTCCGGCGCTAAACTATGGCTACACCTTC
CASSIGRSPALNYGYTF
>TRBV5-4|TRBD2|NA|TRBJ2-3
TGTGCCAGTTCGGGACGGGGGGGTTCAGATACGCAGTATTTT
CASSGRGGSDTQYF
>TRBV7-9|NA|few|TRBJ2-1
TGTGCCAGCAGCTTATCGGGCAGTAGCGTCCAGTTCTTC
CASSLSGSSVQFF
>TRBV12-3/TRBV12-4|NA|NA|TRBJ1-6
TGTGCCAGCAGTTTCAAAGGAAAAGGGGATTCACCCCTCCACTTT
CASSFKGKGDSPLHF
>TRBV10-2|NA|few|TRBJ1-3
TGCGCCAGCAGCGGGGCCCATAGGTCTGGAAACACCATATATTTT
CASSGAHRSGNTIYF
>TRBV7-2|TRBD1|many|TRBJ2-6
TGTGCCAGCAGCTTAGTAGGGGGCAGCCGATCTGGGGCCAACGTCCTGACTTTC
CASSLVGGSRSGANVLTF
>TRBV29-1|TRBD1|few|TRBJ2-5
TGCAGCGTCGACAGGGGGAAGACCCAGTACTTC
CSVDRGKTQYF
>TRBV5-1|NA|NA|TRBJ2-5
TGCGCCAGCAGCTCGACGGCAGGGGCATGGGAGACCCAGTACTTC
CASSSTAGAWETQYF
>TRBV7-2|NA|many|TRBJ2-3
TGTGCCAGCAGCGTGGACAGCACAGATACGCAGTATTTT
CASSVDSTDTQYF
>TRBV6-2/TRBV6-3|NA|many|TRBJ1-1
TGTGCCAGCCGAATCCGAGACTTAATGAACACTGAAGCTTTCTTT
CASRIRDLMNTEAFF
>TRBV12-3/TRBV12-4|NA|many|TRBJ2-5
TGTGCCAGCAGCGTCATAGAGACCCAGTACTTC
CASSVIETQYF
>TRBV7-9|NA|few|TRBJ1-1
TGTGCCAGCAGCCCGACAGAGGTGCGCACTGAAGCTTTCTTT
CASSPTEVRTEAFF
>TRBV7-3|TRBD1|many|TRBJ2-6
TGTGCCAGCACCAGGGGGATCGGGGCCAACGTCCTGACTTTC
CASTRGIGANVLTF
>TRBV6-1|NA|many|TRBJ2-7
TGTGCCAGCAGGCGAGGGGGGGCGCCTCTCCACGAGCAGTACTTC
CASRRGGAPLHEQYF
>TRBV20-1|NA|NA|TRBJ2-1
TGCAGTGCTAGAGATAGTGGGCGGGGAGCCTCCAATGAGCAGTTCTTC
CSARDSGRGASNEQFF